A single sample gave rise to the 12 T cell receptor beta chains below, sequenced in a study of blood T cell repertoires in COVID-19. Libraries were prepared by immunoSEQ multiplex PCR; TCRdb keeps only in-frame clonotypes and omits some of them. The sample includes about 150,000 clones, around four fifths of them seen just once. The sequencing sample was made of PBMCs or T cells enriched from blood (not recorded which). These receptors were taken from a woman between 40 and 55 years old who had recovered from COVID-19.

This clone has a count of ten or more. The chain has TRBV6-1 and TRBJ2-7; possible D gene TRBD2, 7 bases. V shed 0 bases and J shed 2 bases, with 11 bases lying between them. There are 15 residues in the CDR3. Germline values: CDR1 MNHNS, CDR2 SASEGT. CDR3 in amino acids: CASSEAGEGAYEQYF. The CDR3 bases are TGTGCCAGCAGTGAAGCTGGGGAGGGGGCCTACGAGCAGTACTTC.

V gene TRBV21-1 combines with J gene TRBJ1-6; the table calls TRBD1, which could not be checked here. TRBV21-1 is a recognized pseudogene. The CDR3 has 15 amino acids. As DNA, the CDR3 is TGTGCCAGCAGTATTAAGGACCAAAGGGGTTCACCCCTCCACTTT. Residues: CASSIKDQRGSPLHF.

This clone has only one observation. The J gene is TRBJ2-1, the V gene TRBV11-2; 8 bases are a match to TRBD2. This CDR3 comprises 13 residues. V lost 0 bases to trimming and J lost 13 bases; unmatched junction nucleotides: 5. Germline CDR1 reads SGHAT; CDR2 reads FQNNGV. The CDR3 loop reads CASSLEPGGPQFF. The CDR3 region has the DNA TGTGCCAGCAGCTTAGAGCCGGGGGGGCCCCAGTTCTTC. Full variable domain (outside the CDR3, taken from reference TRBV11-2 and TRBJ2-1): EAGVAQSPRYKIIEKRQSVAFWCNPISGHATLYWYQQILGQGPKLLIQFQNNGVVDDSQLPKDRFSAERLKGVDSTLKIQPAKLEDSAVYLCASSLEPGGPQFFGPGTRLTVL.

The chain is built from TRBV6-5 and TRBJ1-2; D gene ambiguous. The V gene's germline CDR1 is MNHEY and CDR2 SVGAGI. The CDR3 sequence is 13 residues long. Trimming pared 3 bases from V and 8 bases from J, leaving 13 bases between. In nucleotides, the CDR3 is TGTGCCAGCAGTTATAACAATTTGGGCGGCTACACCTTC. It specifies CASSYNNLGGYTF.

The chain recombines TRBV15 with TRBJ2-7; 8 bases line up with TRBD2. V shed 6 bases and J 5 bases; nucleotides not matched to a gene: 9. CDR3 length: 14 amino acids. The germline V gene has CDR1 LNHNV and CDR2 YYDKDF (reference sequence). DNA for the CDR3: TGTGCCACCAGTCGTGGCGGGGGGATCGACGAGCAGTACTTC. Residues: CATSRGGGIDEQYF.

The chain recombines TRBV9 with TRBJ2-3; D perhaps matches TRBD2 (6 bases). This CDR3 contains 17 residues. Germline lookup yields CDR1 SGDLS and CDR2 YYNGEE. Between the trimmed V and J ends, which lost 1 base and 2 bases, there was a span of 17 bases. CDR3 sequence (DNA): TGTGCCAGCAGCGTACTCCCCTCGGGAGATGACACAGATACGCAGTATTTT. Its translation is CASSVLPSGDDTDTQYF. Using reference TRBV9 and TRBJ2-3 for the parts outside the CDR3, the full variable domain is DSGVTQTPKHLITATGQRVTLRCSPRSGDLSVYWYQQSLDQGLQFLIQYYNGEERAKGNILERFSAQQFPDLHSELNLSSLELGDSALYFCASSVLPSGDDTDTQYFGPGTRLTVL.

V and J are TRBV10-3 and TRBJ2-2; D gene uncertain. The CDR3 runs to 14 residues. V was pared by 6 bases and J by 0 bases, with 8 bases between. Germline assignment: CDR1 ENHRY and CDR2 SYGVKD. For the CDR3, the DNA is TGTGCCATCAGCCCCGACACGAACACCGGGGAGCTGTTTTTT. Protein product: CAISPDTNTGELFF.

This chain links TRBV2 with TRBJ2-7; the D is unclear. The CDR3 extends over 13 amino acids. Trimming left V 4 bases short and J 5 bases short, with 12 bases between. Germline CDR1 SNHLY, CDR2 FYNNEI. The CDR3 coding sequence is TGTGCCAGCAGTGGCCTCATGGGCAACGAGCAGTACTTC. Its protein is CASSGLMGNEQYF.

This rearrangement joins TRBV11-2 to TRBJ2-1, with TRBD2 matching over 12 bases. The CDR3 sequence is 18 residues long. J lost 2 bases, V lost 8 bases, and 13 bases had no gene match. CDR1 and CDR2 (germline): SGHAT, FQNNGV. CDR3 residues: CASRHQLAGGAPYNEQFF. The CDR3 DNA sequence: TGTGCCAGCCGACACCAACTAGCGGGGGGTGCCCCCTACAATGAGCAGTTCTTC.

The genes are TRBV9 and TRBJ2-2, with a tentative D call TRBD1 (5 bases). The CDR3 covers 16 residues. Trimming removed 2 bases from V and 1 base from J, with 12 bases in between. The germline gives CDR1 SGDLS, CDR2 YYNGEE. The CDR3 DNA reads as TGTGCCAGCAGCGTGGGCAGGGCAAGGAACACCGGGGAGCTGTTTTTT. This codes for CASSVGRARNTGELFF.

The V call is TRBV27, the J call TRBJ1-2, with D possibly TRBD1 on 6 matching bases. Germline values: CDR1 MNHEY, CDR2 SMNVEV (reference sequence). The CDR3 consists of 15 residues. The ends were cut back, 6 bases at V and 3 bases at J, with 17 bases in the middle. The CDR3 here is CASRGATRPDYGYTF. The CDR3 region has the DNA TGTGCCAGCAGGGGGGCCACCCGGCCTGACTATGGCTACACCTTC.

The gene calls are TRBV5-1 and TRBJ2-1; TRBD2 matches 10 bases. Per the germline V gene, CDR1 is SGHRS and CDR2 is YFSETQ. V gave up 7 bases and J gave up 5 bases; unmatched junction bases: 9. The CDR3 covers 15 residues. CDR3 sequence (DNA): TGCGCCAGCGGATTTCTAGCGGGAGATCACAATGAGCAGTTCTTC. Its translation: CASGFLAGDHNEQFF.